These 20 T cell receptor beta chains originate from one sample sequenced in a study of blood T cell repertoires in COVID-19. Sequencing was performed with immunoSEQ multiplex PCR; in TCRdb, only in-frame clones are kept and a portion is missing. The data show a few hundred thousand clones, about 88% seen once. Material: peripheral blood. All receptors come from an older woman with acute or convalescent COVID-19.

This clone was found once. The chain joins TRBV28 to TRBJ1-1, with no clear D. From germline, CDR1 is MDHEN and CDR2 SYDVKM. CDR3 length: 13 amino acids. Deletions cut 0 bases from V and 6 bases from J, with 8 bases between. The CDR3 loop reads CASSLWGVPEAFF. The DNA for the CDR3 is TGTGCCAGCAGTTTATGGGGAGTCCCTGAAGCTTTCTTT.

The CDR3 DNA sequence: TGTGCCAGCAGCTTGGCGACAGTTATGAACACTGAAGCTTTCTTT. Protein sequence: CASSLATVMNTEAFF. The chain combines TRBV5-4 with TRBJ1-1; D might be TRBD1 (5 bases). Germline V gives CDR1 SGHNT, CDR2 YYREEE (reference sequence). V lost 0 bases and J lost 0, with 9 bases in between. The CDR3 has 15 amino acids.

This sequence joins TRBV18 and TRBJ2-1; 12 bases fit TRBD2. The CDR3 length is 15 residues. The V and J ends lost 3 bases and 6 bases, in that order; junction bases with no gene match: 3. The germline V gene encodes CDR1 KGHSH and CDR2 LQKENI. The CDR3 spells CASSPGLAGSNEQFF. The CDR3 DNA reads as TGTGCCAGCTCACCCGGACTAGCGGGATCCAATGAGCAGTTCTTC.

The V gene is TRBV7-2, the J gene TRBJ2-7; D is unclear. Trimming stripped 6 bases from V and 4 bases from J, with 7 bases between. This CDR3 spans 11 amino acids. Germline V lookup: CDR1 SGHTA, CDR2 FQGNSA. The CDR3 region has the DNA TGTGCCAGCAGTTTGGAGTACGAGCAGTACTTC. This gives the protein CASSLEYEQYF.

This clone was picked up a small number of times. The chain joins TRBV18 to TRBJ1-6, with D uncertain. Germline CDR1 KGHSH, CDR2 LQKENI. CDR3 size: 13 residues. V was cut by 3 bases and J by 9 bases, with 9 bases left in between. Here the CDR3 reads CASSPDGLSPLHF. CDR3 DNA: TGTGCCAGCTCACCCGACGGACTTTCACCCCTCCACTTT.

This chain uses TRBV7-2 with TRBJ2-5; 10 bases align to TRBD2. Germline CDR1 reads SGHTA; CDR2 reads FQGNSA. The CDR3 contains 16 residues. The junction had 3 bases not matched to a gene; V was cut back by 1 base and J by 1 base. The CDR3 DNA sequence: TGTGCCAGCAGCTTAGGGTCTAGCGGGGGCCAAGAGACCCAGTACTTC. Translated, it gives CASSLGSSGGQETQYF. The full variable domain, its missing parts supplied by reference TRBV7-2 and TRBJ2-5, is GAGVSQSPSNKVTEKGKDVELRCDPISGHTALYWYRQSLGQGLEFLIYFQGNSAPDKSGLPSDRFSAERTGGSVSTLTIQRTQQEDSAVYLCASSLGSSGGQETQYFGPGTRLLVL.

This rearrangement joins TRBV7-9 to TRBJ1-4, with 9 bases aligning to TRBD1. This CDR3 has 14 amino acids. V shed 11 bases, J shed 0 bases, and the junction held 4 bases outside the gene matches. CDR1 SEHNR and CDR2 FQNEAQ come from the germline V gene (reference sequence). DNA for the CDR3: TGTGCCGGGGGACAGGGCGCAACTAATGAAAAACTGTTTTTT. Amino acids: CAGGQGATNEKLFF.

V and J are TRBV7-9 and TRBJ1-1; D is unclear. Between the trimmed V and J ends, which lost 1 base and 0 bases, there was a span of 12 bases. Germline V gene lookup returns CDR1 SEHNR and CDR2 FQNEAQ (reference sequence). The length of the CDR3 is 16 residues. The CDR3 DNA reads TGTGCCAGCAGCTTAGGACAAGGCAGCCTGAACACTGAAGCTTTCTTT. Translation: CASSLGQGSLNTEAFF.

The rearrangement links TRBV10-3 to TRBJ1-2; no reliable D call. Trimming took off 6 bases at V and 8 bases at J, with 16 bases between the two ends. In germline, CDR1 is ENHRY, CDR2 SYGVKD. The CDR3 extends over 13 amino acids. In DNA form, the CDR3 reads TGTGCCATCAGACCCGAAGGAGGGTTGGGCTACACCTTC. This sequence encodes CAIRPEGGLGYTF.

The chain recombines TRBV9 with TRBJ2-1, with a weak D call TRBD1 (5 bases). The CDR3 has 15 amino acids. V shed 1 base and J shed 0 bases, with 8 bases lying between them. The germline CDR1 and CDR2 sequences are SGDLS and YYNGEE. The CDR3 nucleotides are TGTGCCAGCAGCGTATTCGACAGCTCCTACAATGAGCAGTTCTTC. It encodes CASSVFDSSYNEQFF.

The CDR3 DNA is TGTGCCAGCAGCCACACATACAATGAGCAGTTCTTC. It translates to CASSHTYNEQFF. The chain carries TRBV3-1 (or the pseudogene TRBV3-2) and TRBJ2-1; D remains unclear. The CDR3 is 12 amino acids. Germline CDR1 and CDR2: LGHDT and YNNKEL (reference sequence). Trimming cost V 3 bases and J 4 bases, with 4 bases left between them.

This clone was observed a handful of times. The rearrangement joins TRBV7-2 to TRBJ1-6, with D possibly matching TRBD1 (5 bases). V was clipped by 1 base and J by 10 bases, with 14 bases between them. Per the germline V gene, CDR1 is SGHTA and CDR2 is FQGNSA. CDR3 length equals 15 residues. The chain's CDR3 is CASSLVGGVGSPLHF. DNA of the CDR3: TGTGCCAGCAGCTTAGTAGGAGGGGTGGGCTCACCCCTCCACTTT.

CDR3 nucleotides: TGCAGCGTTGCTCAGACAAATGAAAAACTGTTTTTT. Its protein product is CSVAQTNEKLFF. The chain uses TRBV29-1 and TRBJ1-4; D unclear. In germline, CDR1 is SQVTM, CDR2 ANQGSEA. The CDR3 loop spans 12 amino acids. The V end was cut by 4 bases, the J end by 5 bases, with 8 bases between.

This sequence joins TRBV10-3 and TRBJ1-5; 9 positions match TRBD1. In germline, CDR1 is ENHRY, CDR2 SYGVKD. This CDR3 has 14 amino acids. J gave up 3 bases and V 8 bases, and 5 bases lay outside the gene matches. The DNA of the CDR3 is TGTGCCATCTCGACAGGGGGAAACAATCAGCCCCAGCATTTT. It translates to CAISTGGNNQPQHF.

The chain recombines TRBV30 with TRBJ2-7; 8 bases are shared with TRBD2. CDR1 GTSNPN and CDR2 SVGIG come from the germline V gene (reference sequence). The CDR3 loop spans 14 amino acids. V lost 3 bases, J lost 3 bases, and 7 bases stayed unmatched. The DNA of the CDR3 is TGTGCCTGGAGCCCCCCTACTAGCGGCTACGAGCAGTACTTC. Encoded protein: CAWSPPTSGYEQYF.

Points on this clone: Other nucleotide sequences from this sample produce the same CDR3. This chain connects TRBV28 to TRBJ1-5, with D hard to call. The CDR3 sequence is 12 residues long. Germline CDR1 is MDHEN and CDR2 is SYDVKM. V lost 3 bases to trimming and J lost 7 bases, with 7 bases between them. The DNA for the CDR3 is TGTGCCAGCAGTTTCGGAGGCCAGCCCCAGCATTTT. This gives the protein CASSFGGQPQHF.

The rearrangement uses TRBV4-1 and TRBJ1-5; 7 bases match TRBD1. The CDR3 runs to 13 residues. Germline V CDR1 and CDR2: MGHRA, YSYEKL. The V and J ends lost 11 bases and 7 bases, in that order; junction bases with no gene match: 11. In DNA, the CDR3 is TGCGCCTCCGGGATTGACAGGGAACAGCCCCAGCATTTT. Protein product: CASGIDREQPQHF.

The gene calls are TRBV15 and TRBJ1-2; D is possibly TRBD1 (6 bases). Trimming took off 7 bases at V and 7 bases at J, with 16 bases between the two ends. This CDR3 comprises 13 residues. Germline CDR1 and CDR2: LNHNV and YYDKDF (reference sequence). CDR3 nucleotides: TGTGCCACCAAATTGGGGGGGGCGGGTGGCTACACCTTC. Translated: CATKLGGAGGYTF.

V usage is TRBV7-2 and J usage is TRBJ2-3, with D perhaps TRBD2 (6 bases). The CDR3 runs to 15 residues. The germline V and J ends were trimmed by 2 bases and 3 bases, with 12 bases remaining between them. Germline V gives CDR1 SGHTA, CDR2 FQGNSA. DNA of the CDR3: TGTGCCAGCAGCTTAAGTGGGAGGCATACAGATACGCAGTATTTT. Protein sequence: CASSLSGRHTDTQYF.

This chain connects TRBV5-6 to TRBJ1-3, with 9 bases aligning to TRBD1. V shed 4 bases and J 16 bases; nucleotides not matched to a gene: 6. This CDR3 contains 11 residues. The germline V gene has CDR1 SGHDT and CDR2 YYEEEE. CDR3 nucleotides: TGTGCCAGCAGCCGGGGACAGGGATTCTATTTT. The encoded protein is CASSRGQGFYF. The full variable domain, in which reference TRBV5-6 and TRBJ1-3 provide the parts outside the CDR3, is DAGVTQSPTHLIKTRGQQVTLRCSPKSGHDTVSWYQQALGQGPQFIFQYYEEEERQRGNFPDRFSGHQFPNYSSELNVNALLLGDSALYLCASSRGQGFYFGEGSWLTVV.